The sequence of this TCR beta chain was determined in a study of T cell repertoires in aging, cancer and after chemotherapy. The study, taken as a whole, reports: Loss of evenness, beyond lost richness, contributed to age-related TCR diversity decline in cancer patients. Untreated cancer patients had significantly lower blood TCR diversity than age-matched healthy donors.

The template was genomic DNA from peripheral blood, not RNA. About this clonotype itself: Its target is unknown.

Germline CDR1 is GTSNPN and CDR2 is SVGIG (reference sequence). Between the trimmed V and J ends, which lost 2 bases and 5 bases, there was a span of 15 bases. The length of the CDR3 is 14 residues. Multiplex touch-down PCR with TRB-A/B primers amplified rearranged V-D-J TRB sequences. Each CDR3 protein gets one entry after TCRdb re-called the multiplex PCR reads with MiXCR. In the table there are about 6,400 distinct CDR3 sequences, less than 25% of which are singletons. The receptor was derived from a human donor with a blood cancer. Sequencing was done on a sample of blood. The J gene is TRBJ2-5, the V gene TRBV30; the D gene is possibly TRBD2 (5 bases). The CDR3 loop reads CAWSRRERGETQYF. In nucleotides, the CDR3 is TGTGCCTGGAGTCGTAGGGAGCGTGGGGAGACCCAGTACTTC.